Detailed here is one T cell receptor beta chain. This entry comes from a study of T cell changes during pregnancy in multiple sclerosis. TCRdb's copy holds only in-frame clones and misses some; the assay was immunoSEQ multiplex PCR. The sample contains under 75,000 clones, under 95% of which appear only once. V was pared by 9 bases and J by 3 bases, with 5 bases of the junction left unmatched. The CDR3 sequence is 14 residues long. Germline CDR1 and CDR2: LNHDA and SQIVND (reference sequence). The chain employs TRBV19 and TRBJ2-2; 9 bases align to TRBD2. The specimen was CD8+ T cells from peripheral blood mononuclear cells, collected in the second trimester of pregnancy. This sequence was found in a female donor with multiple sclerosis, enrolled in a pregnancy study. The CDR3 nucleotides read TGTGCCAGCCAGACTAGCGGAGACACCGGGGAGCTGTTTTTT. It codes for CASQTSGDTGELFF.